The 25 T cell receptor beta chains below come from one sample, sequenced in a study of blood T cell repertoires in COVID-19. Some clones are missing from TCRdb's copy, which holds only in-frame ones; the method was immunoSEQ multiplex PCR. The repertoire holds about 160,000 clones, with 80% to 90% as singletons. Material: peripheral blood. The source of these receptors is a man aged 18 to 30 with COVID-19, enrolled during active disease.

The table lists this clone with a count of one. This sequence joins TRBV10-2 and TRBJ2-7, with D possibly matching TRBD2 (5 bases). Germline CDR1 reads WSHSY; CDR2 reads SAAADI. The V gene lost 4 bases and the J gene lost 5 bases, with 27 bases spanning the gap. There are 18 residues in the CDR3. In nucleotides, the CDR3 is TGCGCCAGCAGTGGAGCTGGAGGACTGGAAAAAGGTTACCACGAGCAGTACTTC. Encoded protein: CASSGAGGLEKGYHEQYF.

The chain combines TRBV6-6 with TRBJ2-7; a weak D match, TRBD1 (5 bases). With 0 bases removed from V and 1 base from J, the gap between germline ends came to 13 bases. The CDR3 length is 16 residues. The germline CDR1 and CDR2 sequences are MNHNY and SVGAGI (reference sequence). In nucleotides, the CDR3 is TGTGCCAGCAGTTACTCGGGCAAGGGGATTTCCTACGAGCAGTACTTC. Translation: CASSYSGKGISYEQYF.

The chain has TRBV9 and TRBJ2-5; 8 nucleotides match TRBD2. Unmatched junction bases numbered 12, after V lost 3 bases and J lost 5 bases. The CDR3 runs to 16 residues. The germline CDR1 and CDR2 sequences are SGDLS and YYNGEE. DNA of the CDR3: TGTGCCAGCAGCGGGAGCGGGTTAGCGGGACGGGAGACCCAGTACTTC. Protein sequence: CASSGSGLAGRETQYF.

Here the CDR3 reads CASSLWREVTDTQYF. The CDR3 DNA follows: TGTGCCAGCAGTTTATGGCGGGAGGTCACAGATACGCAGTATTTT. J is TRBJ2-3 and V is TRBV28; 8 bases are a match to TRBD2. Per the germline V gene, CDR1 is MDHEN and CDR2 is SYDVKM. The CDR3 spans 15 residues. With 0 bases clipped from V and 2 bases from J, the junction kept 1 base outside the gene matches.

There are a few counts of this clone. The chain couples TRBV6-5 to TRBJ1-1; possibly TRBD1 for D (5 bases). Trimming removed 7 bases at V and 3 bases at J, with 12 bases between. The CDR3 is 13 amino acids. Germline loops: CDR1 MNHEY, CDR2 SVGAGI. The CDR3 region is CASTRGRDTEAFF. Here the CDR3 DNA reads TGTGCCAGCACCCGGGGGAGGGACACTGAAGCTTTCTTT.

The V call is TRBV5-5, the J call TRBJ2-5; 8 positions match TRBD2. V lost 4 bases to trimming and J lost 5 bases; unmatched junction nucleotides: 7. Looked up from germline, CDR1 is SGHKS and CDR2 is YYEKEE (reference sequence). The CDR3 totals 14 residues. The CDR3 DNA sequence: TGTGCCAGCAGCAGGATTAGCGGGACTGAGACCCAGTACTTC. Encoded protein: CASSRISGTETQYF.

The chain couples TRBV7-9 to TRBJ2-7; TRBD2 is a possible D gene (6 bases). Trimming took off 1 base at V and 4 bases at J, with 14 bases between the two ends. Germline lookup yields CDR1 SEHNR and CDR2 FQNEAQ (reference sequence). This CDR3 contains 15 residues. CDR3 in amino acids: CASSLVGRGDYEQYF. CDR3 in DNA: TGTGCCAGCAGCTTAGTCGGGAGAGGGGATTACGAGCAGTACTTC.

J is TRBJ2-7 and V is TRBV9, with 8 bases aligning to TRBD2. V lost 0 bases, J lost 4 bases, and 3 bases stayed unmatched. Germline V gene lookup returns CDR1 SGDLS and CDR2 YYNGEE. The CDR3 runs 14 residues. CDR3 sequence (DNA): TGTGCCAGCAGCGTAGCGGGAGGGCCTTACGAGCAGTACTTC. Translated, it gives CASSVAGGPYEQYF.

The chain uses TRBV6-5 and TRBJ2-7, with a possible D match to TRBD1 (5 bases). This CDR3 comprises 15 residues. V dropped 5 bases and J dropped 7 bases, with 21 bases sitting between them. Germline V gene lookup returns CDR1 MNHEY and CDR2 SVGAGI. The CDR3 coding sequence is TGTGCCAGCAGTCCCAGGGTCCTTGGGGAAGGAGAGCAGTACTTC. It encodes CASSPRVLGEGEQYF.

The V call is TRBV7-6, the J call TRBJ2-3; tentatively, D is TRBD1 (5 bases). Germline CDR1 SGHVS, CDR2 FNYEAQ. The ends were cut back, 1 base at V and 2 bases at J, with 10 bases in the middle. The CDR3 is 15 amino acids. The CDR3 sequence: CASSLETGYTDTQYF. The DNA for the CDR3 is TGTGCCAGCAGCTTAGAAACAGGCTACACAGATACGCAGTATTTT.

The genes are TRBV6-2 or TRBV6-3 and TRBJ2-7; D is unclear. CDR3 size: 14 residues. Germline V lookup: CDR1 MNHEY, CDR2 SVGEGT. Trimming cost V 0 bases and J 2 bases, with 8 bases left between them. As DNA, the CDR3 is TGTGCCAGCAGTTACTCGGCAGGAACCTACGAGCAGTACTTC. This encodes CASSYSAGTYEQYF.

The gene calls are TRBV5-1 and TRBJ2-7; 10 nucleotides match TRBD1. CDR3 length: 16 residues. Germline assignment: CDR1 SGHRS and CDR2 YFSETQ. Losses at the gene ends were 4 bases for V and 6 bases for J; bases not matched to a gene: 13. The CDR3 DNA reads TGCGCCAGCAGCCATTACCCGGGACAGGGGTCCCGCGAGCAGTACTTC. This translates into CASSHYPGQGSREQYF. Variable domain in full (rest from reference TRBV5-1 and TRBJ2-7): KAGVTQTPRYLIKTRGQQVTLSCSPISGHRSVSWYQQTPGQGLQFLFEYFSETQRNKGNFPGRFSGRQFSNSRSEMNVSTLELGDSALYLCASSHYPGQGSREQYFGPGTRLTVT.

V and J are TRBV10-3 and TRBJ1-2; 8 bases match TRBD1. The CDR3 extends over 13 amino acids. Per germline, CDR1 ENHRY and CDR2 SYGVKD. V gave up 5 bases and J gave up 3 bases; unmatched junction bases: 2. The CDR3 loop reads CAISTQGDYGYTF. For the CDR3, the DNA is TGTGCCATCAGTACACAGGGGGACTATGGCTACACCTTC.

This chain joins TRBV4-3 and TRBJ2-7, with 12 bases matching TRBD1. The CDR3 is 15 amino acids. Germline-derived CDR1 and CDR2 are LGHNA and YSLEER. Trimming cost V 3 bases and J 4 bases; bases outside gene matches: 4. This CDR3 reads CASSHGTGGLYEQYF. CDR3 bases: TGCGCCAGCAGCCACGGGACAGGGGGCTTATACGAGCAGTACTTC.

This clone was recorded once. The rearrangement uses TRBV5-8 and TRBJ2-1; possible D gene TRBD2, 5 bases. There are 15 residues in the CDR3. With 6 bases removed from V and 7 bases from J, the gap between germline ends came to 20 bases. CDR1 and CDR2 (germline): SGHTS, YDEGEE. The chain's CDR3 is CASIPLREGFNEQFF. The CDR3 bases are TGTGCCAGCATCCCTCTCCGGGAAGGGTTTAATGAGCAGTTCTTC.

The chain employs TRBV9 and TRBJ1-2, with 8 bases fitting TRBD1. This CDR3 has 15 amino acids. Germline V lookup: CDR1 SGDLS, CDR2 YYNGEE. V dropped 3 bases and J dropped 2; count of bases not matched to a gene: 6. CDR3 bases: TGTGCCAGCAGCGGGATGACAGGGGAAAACTATGGCTACACCTTC. Its protein product is CASSGMTGENYGYTF.

This clone was observed once. The rearrangement uses TRBV27 and TRBJ2-1; 9 nucleotides line up with TRBD2. The CDR3 has 14 residues. Germline CDR1 is MNHEY and CDR2 is SMNVEV (reference sequence). Losses at the gene ends were 6 bases for V and 5 bases for J; bases not matched to a gene: 5. The CDR3 is CASRLAGSDNEQFF. The DNA of the CDR3 is TGTGCCAGCAGGCTAGCGGGAAGCGACAATGAGCAGTTCTTC.

V is TRBV9 and J is TRBJ2-2; TRBD2 matches 12 bases. The germline CDR1 and CDR2 sequences are SGDLS and YYNGEE. V shed 3 bases and J 1 base; nucleotides not matched to a gene: 7. This CDR3 spans 18 amino acids. In DNA form, the CDR3 reads TGTGCCAGCAGCGACGGAACGACTAGCGGGAGGAACACCGGGGAGCTGTTTTTT. This encodes CASSDGTTSGRNTGELFF.

V and J are TRBV6-5 and TRBJ1-5; D gene ambiguous. The V end was cut by 6 bases, the J end by 2 bases, with 8 bases between. Germline CDR1 is MNHEY and CDR2 is SVGAGI. CDR3 length: 13 amino acids. Here the CDR3 reads CASRRRGNQPQHF. CDR3 DNA sequence: TGTGCCAGCAGAAGACGGGGCAATCAGCCCCAGCATTTT.

The chain joins TRBV27 to TRBJ2-7; 8 positions agree with TRBD2. Unmatched junction bases numbered 3, after V lost 6 bases and J lost 8 bases. Germline-derived CDR1 and CDR2 are MNHEY and SMNVEV (reference sequence). CDR3 length: 11 amino acids. CDR3: CASSLAGKQYF. CDR3 nucleotide sequence: TGTGCCAGCAGCTTAGCGGGGAAGCAGTACTTC.

The V and J genes are TRBV2 and TRBJ1-1; D is uncertain. The V gene lost 2 bases and the J gene lost 3 bases, with 10 bases spanning the gap. The germline CDR1 and CDR2 sequences are SNHLY and FYNNEI. This CDR3 region has 14 residues. The DNA of the CDR3 is TGTGCCAGCAGTGAACTGATTACTTACACTGAAGCTTTCTTT. It specifies CASSELITYTEAFF.

The chain uses TRBV5-1 and TRBJ1-6; D ambiguous. The CDR3 has 16 residues. Germline V lookup: CDR1 SGHRS, CDR2 YFSETQ. V was trimmed by 1 base and J by 0 bases, leaving 8 bases between them. CDR3 sequence (DNA): TGCGCCAGCAGCTTGATGCGCAACTCCTATAATTCACCCCTCCACTTT. Protein: CASSLMRNSYNSPLHF.

This clone has only one observation. The chain employs TRBV28 and TRBJ2-1, with a tentative D call TRBD1 (5 bases). Germline V gene sequence: CDR1 MDHEN, CDR2 SYDVKM. The CDR3 has 14 residues. V dropped 1 base and J dropped 6 bases, with 10 bases sitting between them. Written as DNA, the CDR3 is TGTGCCAGCAGTTTATTAGCAGGGTCCAATGAGCAGTTCTTC. It yields the protein CASSLLAGSNEQFF.

The chain carries TRBV19 and TRBJ1-6, with 7 bases fitting TRBD1. The germline gives CDR1 LNHDA, CDR2 SQIVND (reference sequence). CDR3 size: 15 residues. Trimming cost V 4 bases and J 4 bases; bases outside gene matches: 4. The CDR3 region has the DNA TGTGCCAGTAGTACCTACAGGGGTTATAATTCACCCCTCCACTTT. As protein: CASSTYRGYNSPLHF.

The chain is built from TRBV29-1 and TRBJ2-2, with D possibly being TRBD2 (6 bases). The CDR3 is 12 residues long. Deletions cut 4 bases from V and 7 bases from J, with 10 bases between. CDR1 is SQVTM and CDR2 is ANQGSEA in the germline V gene. The chain's CDR3 is CSVAEEGGELFF. The DNA for the CDR3 is TGCAGCGTTGCCGAGGAGGGCGGGGAGCTGTTTTTT.